The rows below give T cell receptor beta chains drawn from one sample of a study of T cells in Graves' hyperthyroidism and ophthalmopathy. TCRdb fed the multiplex PCR reads into MiXCR, producing one record per CDR3 protein. The sample holds fewer than 750,000 distinct CDR3 sequences, under 15% seen once. Sequenced: blood. The receptors stem from a woman aged 40 to 49 with Graves' ophthalmopathy. Each CDR3 is given with its conserved first and last residue. The D gene is left open where the match is weak. Where a row states a size, it is once, few, many or the class of an expanded clone; other rows omit it.

v_gene	abundance	d_gene	j_gene	CDR3nt	CDR3aa
TRBV15	few	TRBD1	TRBJ2-7	TGTGCCACCAAGTCGACAGGGAGAGAGAACGAGCAGTACTTC	CATKSTGRENEQYF
TRBV28	many	TRBD2	TRBJ2-7	TGTGCCACTCTAGCGGGTGAAGCCGAGCAGTACTTC	CATLAGEAEQYF
TRBV18	.	TRBD2	TRBJ2-1	TGTGCCAGCTCACCGGGAGATTGGGGACTAGGGCACAATGAGCAGTTCTTC	CASSPGDWGLGHNEQFF
TRBV12-3/TRBV12-4	few	.	TRBJ1-1	TGTGCCAGCAGTCCCCCCAGTAGGGTAGCTGAAGCTTTCTTT	CASSPPSRVAEAFF
TRBV10-3	many	.	TRBJ2-5	TGTGCCATCAGTGGGGGCGGGGCCGAAGAGACCCAGTACTTC	CAISGGGAEETQYF
TRBV19	many	.	TRBJ1-3	TGTGCCAGTAGTAGGGACAACTCTGGAAACACCATATATTTT	CASSRDNSGNTIYF
TRBV19	many	.	TRBJ1-5	TGTGCCAGTAGTCGAGGGGAAGTGGAGCCCCAGCATTTT	CASSRGEVEPQHF
TRBV28	many	TRBD1	TRBJ1-3	TGTGCCAGCAGTTTATTGGTCACAGGGGGAAGTTTTGGAAACACCATATATTTT	CASSLLVTGGSFGNTIYF
TRBV11-2	many	.	TRBJ2-5	TGTGCCAGCAGCTTAGGGACTCATGAGTCCCAGTACTTC	CASSLGTHESQYF
TRBV24-1	many	.	TRBJ2-7	TGTGCCACCAGTGATTTGGGGGACCACGAGCAGTACTTC	CATSDLGDHEQYF
TRBV6-1	.	TRBD2	TRBJ2-7	TGTGCCACCTTGGGACTAGCGGGAGACGAGCAGTACTTC	CATLGLAGDEQYF
TRBV7-2	.	.	TRBJ1-1	TGTGCCAGCAGCTTGGAATCCGTCATGAACACTGAAGCTTTCTTT	CASSLESVMNTEAFF
TRBV10-3	many	TRBD2	TRBJ2-5	TGTGCCAGCGGGACTAGCGGGAGTGGCCTCCAAGAGACCCAGTACTTC	CASGTSGSGLQETQYF
TRBV5-1	few	TRBD1	TRBJ2-7	TGCGCCAGCAGCCCTGGTGGGACAGACAGCTCCTACGAGCAGTACTTC	CASSPGGTDSSYEQYF
TRBV10-3	few	TRBD2	TRBJ2-7	TGTGCCATCAGTGACATCACTTCTAGCGGGGCCTCCTACGAGCAGTACTTC	CAISDITSSGASYEQYF
TRBV20-1	many	.	TRBJ1-1	TGCAGTGCTTCCGGGACGGTGAACACTGAAGCTTTCTTT	CSASGTVNTEAFF
TRBV29-1	many	TRBD2	TRBJ2-7	TGCAGCGCCATACTAGCGGGACTGATAGAGCAGTACTTC	CSAILAGLIEQYF
TRBV27	many	TRBD1	TRBJ1-1	TGTGCCAGCAGTCCACAATCGACAGGGCCTGAAGCTTTCTTT	CASSPQSTGPEAFF
TRBV6-5	many	TRBD2	TRBJ2-7	TGTGCCAGCAGTTTTGGGACTAGCGGGAGGGCCACCTACGAGCAGTACTTC	CASSFGTSGRATYEQYF
TRBV18	many	.	TRBJ2-7	TGTGCCAGCTCACCACGGTCAGGGAGCTCCTACGAGCAGTACTTC	CASSPRSGSSYEQYF
TRBV30	.	.	TRBJ2-2	TGTGCCTGGAGTCGAAGTTCGGGGGAGCTGTTTTTT	CAWSRSSGELFF
TRBV14	many	TRBD1	TRBJ2-7	TGTGCCAGCAGCCAAGGGGACAGGGCTGGCGAGCAGTACTTC	CASSQGDRAGEQYF
TRBV2	many	.	TRBJ2-7	TGTGCCAGCAGTGATAGGGCCGACCTCTCGAGGGAGCAGTACTTC	CASSDRADLSREQYF
TRBV7-9	many	.	TRBJ2-5	TGTGCCAGCAGCTCCACAGAGTTGGAGACCCAGTACTTC	CASSSTELETQYF
TRBV18	many	.	TRBJ2-5	TGTGCCAGCAGCCCGGGACCAGAAGAGACCCAGTACTTC	CASSPGPEETQYF
TRBV10-1	many	TRBD2	TRBJ2-5	TGCGCCAGCAGTGATTCCGGGGGGATAGAGACCCAGTACTTC	CASSDSGGIETQYF
TRBV24-1	many	.	TRBJ1-5	TGTGCCACCAGTGACTCACAAAGGACAGTCAATCAGCCCCAGCATTTT	CATSDSQRTVNQPQHF
TRBV19	.	.	TRBJ1-1	TGTGCCAGCGGTATTTATATGAACACTGAAGCTTTCTTT	CASGIYMNTEAFF
TRBV7-2	many	.	TRBJ2-5	TGTGCCAGCAGCCGGGAAAGGCAAGAGACCCAGTACTTC	CASSRERQETQYF
TRBV7-2	many	.	TRBJ1-1	TGTGCCAGCAGCTTGTGGGTGGCCGCTCCCGAGGGAGCTTTCTTT	CASSLWVAAPEGAFF
TRBV12-3/TRBV12-4	many	.	TRBJ2-5	TGTGCCAGCAGCTCGGGGGAAGAGACCCAGTACTTC	CASSSGEETQYF
TRBV6-2/TRBV6-3	many	.	TRBJ1-5	TGTGCCAGCAGTTCCTCGACCGGAAGCAATCAGCCCCAGCATTTT	CASSSSTGSNQPQHF
TRBV10-2	many	.	TRBJ2-7	TGCGCCAGCAGTGAGAGTGGCCTGGATCAGTACTTC	CASSESGLDQYF
TRBV6-2/TRBV6-3	many	.	TRBJ1-1	TGTGCCAGCAGTTCAGGGGCGGGTACTGAAGCTTTCTTT	CASSSGAGTEAFF